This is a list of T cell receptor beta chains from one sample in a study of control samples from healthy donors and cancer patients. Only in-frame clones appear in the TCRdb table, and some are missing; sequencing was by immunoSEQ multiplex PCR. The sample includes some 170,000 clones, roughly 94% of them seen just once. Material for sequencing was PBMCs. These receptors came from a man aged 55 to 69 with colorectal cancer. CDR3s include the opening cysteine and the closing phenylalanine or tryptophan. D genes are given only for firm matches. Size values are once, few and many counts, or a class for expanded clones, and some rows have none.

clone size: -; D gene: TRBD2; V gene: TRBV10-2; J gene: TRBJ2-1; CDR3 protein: CASSEPLAGGGNEQFF; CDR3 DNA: TGCGCCAGCAGTGAGCCACTAGCGGGGGGAGGCAATGAGCAGTTCTTC
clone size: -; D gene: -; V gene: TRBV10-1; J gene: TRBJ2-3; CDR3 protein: CASSDSTGPDTQYF; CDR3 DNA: TGCGCCAGCAGTGATTCCACAGGTCCAGATACGCAGTATTTT
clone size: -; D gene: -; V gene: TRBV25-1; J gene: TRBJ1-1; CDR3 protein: CASSELGRRRAEAFF; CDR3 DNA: TGTGCCAGCAGTGAATTAGGCCGTCGGAGGGCTGAAGCTTTCTTT
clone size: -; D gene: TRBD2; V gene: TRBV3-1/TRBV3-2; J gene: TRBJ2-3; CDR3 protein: CASSSRASGGTDTQYF; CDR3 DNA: TGTGCCAGCAGCTCAAGGGCTAGCGGAGGCACAGATACGCAGTATTTT
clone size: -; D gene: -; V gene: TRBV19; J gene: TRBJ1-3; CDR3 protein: CASSRVLSSGNTIYF; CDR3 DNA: TGTGCCAGTAGTCGGGTCCTCAGCTCTGGAAACACCATATATTTT
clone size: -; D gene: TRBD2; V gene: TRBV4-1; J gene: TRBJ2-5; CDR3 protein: CASSPLEPAGGPKETQYF; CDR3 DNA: TGCGCCAGCAGCCCCCTCGAACCAGCGGGGGGGCCCAAGGAGACCCAGTACTTC
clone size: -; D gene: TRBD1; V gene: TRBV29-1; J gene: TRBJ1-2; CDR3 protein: CSVDGGGRGYTF; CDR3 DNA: TGCAGCGTTGACGGAGGGGGCCGTGGCTACACCTTC
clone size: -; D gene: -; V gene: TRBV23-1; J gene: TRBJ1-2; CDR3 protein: CASSRTGTHYGYTF; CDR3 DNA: TGCGCCAGCAGTCGAACAGGGACTCACTATGGCTACACCTTC
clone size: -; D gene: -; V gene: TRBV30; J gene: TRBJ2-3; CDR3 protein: CAWTRGGTDTQYF; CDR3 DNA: TGTGCCTGGACGAGGGGGGGCACAGATACGCAGTATTTT
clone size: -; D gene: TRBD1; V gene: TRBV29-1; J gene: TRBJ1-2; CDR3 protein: CSVAGQGATNYGYTF; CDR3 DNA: TGCAGCGTCGCGGGACAGGGGGCCACTAACTATGGCTACACCTTC
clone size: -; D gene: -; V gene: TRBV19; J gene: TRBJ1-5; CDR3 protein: CASRSSNQPQHF; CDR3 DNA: TGTGCCAGCCGGAGTAGCAATCAGCCCCAGCATTTT
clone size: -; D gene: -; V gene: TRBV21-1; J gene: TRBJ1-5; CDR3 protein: CASSKTGTGCNQPQHF; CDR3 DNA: TGTGCCAGCAGCAAAACCGGGACAGGTTGTAATCAGCCCCAGCATTTT
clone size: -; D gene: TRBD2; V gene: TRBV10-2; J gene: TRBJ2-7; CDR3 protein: CASSGRTSGVNEQYF; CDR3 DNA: TGCGCCAGCAGTGGCCGGACTAGCGGGGTCAACGAGCAGTACTTC
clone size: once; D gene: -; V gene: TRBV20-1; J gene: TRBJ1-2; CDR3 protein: CSASRGGGYGYTF; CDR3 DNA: TGCAGTGCTAGTCGCGGGGGGGGCTATGGCTACACCTTC